Listed below are T cell receptor beta chains from one sample, sequenced in a study of T-cell memory formation after mild COVID-19. TCRdb fed the 5' RACE reads into MiXCR, producing one record per CDR3 protein. The data contain about 340,000 distinct CDR3 sequences, approximately 15% of them singletons. The sequenced sample consisted of PBMCs or a T cell subset sorted from them (not recorded which). The receptor set was obtained from a man between 18 and 29 years old who had mild COVID-19 (a few samples of this study predate the infection). Cell type and time point are not known. CDR3s include the opening cysteine and the closing phenylalanine or tryptophan. A D gene is named only where the DNA matches it firmly. Only some rows state a clone size, as once, few, many or a class for expanded clones.

few	-	TRBV27	TRBJ1-2	TGTGCCAGCGCGGACTTCAGTCTCCACGGAAAGTATGGCTACACCTTC	CASADFSLHGKYGYTF
-	TRBD1	TRBV12-3/TRBV12-4	TRBJ2-1	TGTGCCAGCAGTACCTTACAGGGGGCACGCAATGAGCAGTTCTTC	CASSTLQGARNEQFF
-	-	TRBV20-1	TRBJ2-7	TGCAGTGCTGAGCCTTTTGGGGGTGACGAGCAGTACTTC	CSAEPFGGDEQYF
-	TRBD1	TRBV25-1	TRBJ1-2	TGTGCCAGCAGTGCCCCCGGGACAGGCCCTCCTTTCTATGGCTACACCTTC	CASSAPGTGPPFYGYTF
few	-	TRBV29-1	TRBJ1-2	TGCAGCGTTGGCCCCCGTCCTGGCTACACCTTC	CSVGPRPGYTF
few	-	TRBV4-1	TRBJ2-3	TGCGCCAGCAGCCGGCTCTCAGGGGCAGATACGCAGTATTTT	CASSRLSGADTQYF
few	TRBD2	TRBV6-2/TRBV6-3	TRBJ2-1	TGTGCCAGCAGTCGTTTACTAGCGGGTTCCTACAATGAGCAGTTCTTC	CASSRLLAGSYNEQFF
few	TRBD2	TRBV19	TRBJ2-1	TGTGCCAGTAGTATGACTAGCGGGGGGCAGAATGAGCAGTTCTTC	CASSMTSGGQNEQFF
-	TRBD1	TRBV5-1	TRBJ1-2	TGCGCGAGCGACCTCCCGGGGACAGCCTATGGCTACACCTTC	CASDLPGTAYGYTF
few	-	TRBV9	TRBJ1-5	TGTGCCAGCAGCGTACAGGGAGCTAGCAATCAGCCCCAGCATTTT	CASSVQGASNQPQHF
few	-	TRBV20-1	TRBJ1-2	TGCAGTGCTAGAGATCCGAGGACGTACGGCTACACCTTC	CSARDPRTYGYTF
few	-	TRBV4-1	TRBJ1-1	TGCGCCAGCAGCCAAACTCCTATGAACACTGAAGCTTTCTTT	CASSQTPMNTEAFF
-	-	TRBV7-2	TRBJ2-7	TGTGCCAGCAGCCTACCACAGACCTACGAGCAGTACTTC	CASSLPQTYEQYF
few	-	TRBV7-9	TRBJ2-3	TGTGCCAGCAGCTCTCCCCGGGCAGGCTCAGATACGCAGTATTTT	CASSSPRAGSDTQYF
-	-	TRBV5-1	TRBJ2-3	TGCGCCAGCAGCTTGAACAGGGATGCAGATACGCAGTATTTT	CASSLNRDADTQYF
-	TRBD1	TRBV30	TRBJ2-7	TGTGCCGGAAGACAGGGGGGGAGCTCCTACGAGCAGTACTTC	CAGRQGGSSYEQYF
few	-	TRBV24-1	TRBJ2-2	TGTGCCACGAGGGGACAGAACACCGGGGAGCTGTTTTTT	CATRGQNTGELFF
-	TRBD2	TRBV5-1	TRBJ2-1	TGCGCCAGCAGCTTGGCAGCGGGGGGCGGGAATGAGCAGTTCTTC	CASSLAAGGGNEQFF
few	-	TRBV2	TRBJ2-3	TGTGCCAGCAGTGAAGCTACAGGGTTCACAGATACGCAGTATTTT	CASSEATGFTDTQYF
many	TRBD2	TRBV9	TRBJ2-5	TGTGCCAGCAGCTCCGGACTAGCGGGGAGATGGGAGACCCAGTACTTC	CASSSGLAGRWETQYF
few	-	TRBV7-9	TRBJ1-1	TGTGCCAGCAGCCCCATTACCCTAGACACTGAAGCTTTCTTT	CASSPITLDTEAFF
many	TRBD2	TRBV7-2	TRBJ2-1	TGTGCCAGCAGCTCCCATCCTAGCGGGGGGCCCGATGAGCAGTTCTTC	CASSSHPSGGPDEQFF
few	-	TRBV5-6	TRBJ2-5	TGTGCCAGCAGCCTCGGCCGCGGACCCCTCAGGACCCAGTACTTC	CASSLGRGPLRTQYF
-	-	TRBV24-1	TRBJ2-1	TGTGCCACCAGTGGGTCAAGGGGGAATGACAATGAGCAGTTCTTC	CATSGSRGNDNEQFF
few	-	TRBV4-2	TRBJ1-6	TGTGCCAGCAGCCACGGTGAGGCGAATTCACCCCTCCACTTT	CASSHGEANSPLHF
few	-	TRBV6-5	TRBJ2-5	TGTGCCAGCAGTTACTCGGAGGGCTACGAGACCCAGTACTTC	CASSYSEGYETQYF
-	-	TRBV4-1	TRBJ2-3	TGCGCCAGCAGCCAAGATAAGAGGCAATTCACAGATACGCAGTATTTT	CASSQDKRQFTDTQYF
-	TRBD2	TRBV9	TRBJ2-3	TGTGCCAGCAGCTTCGAACGGGGGGAAGATACGCAGTATTTT	CASSFERGEDTQYF
many	-	TRBV7-3	TRBJ2-1	TGTGCCAGCAGCTTAACCCTTTCGGGGAAACTAGGCAATGAGCAGTTCTTC	CASSLTLSGKLGNEQFF
-	TRBD2	TRBV7-9	TRBJ2-7	TGTGCCAGCAGCCACCGGGCGGGGGGAAGTGAGCAGTACTTC	CASSHRAGGSEQYF
-	TRBD2	TRBV24-1	TRBJ2-5	TGTGCCACCAGCTCGGGGGGGACCCAGTACTTC	CATSSGGTQYF
-	TRBD2	TRBV14	TRBJ2-7	TGTGCCAGCAGCCAAGAATCTAGCGGCTACGAGCAGTACTTC	CASSQESSGYEQYF
-	-	TRBV20-1	TRBJ2-7	TGCAGTGCTAGAGAGACTACAGAGCAGTACTTC	CSARETTEQYF
-	-	TRBV12-3/TRBV12-4	TRBJ1-2	TGTGCCAGCCGAAAAAATACGGCTAACTATGGCTACACCTTC	CASRKNTANYGYTF
-	TRBD2	TRBV29-1	TRBJ2-1	TGCAGCGTGACCAGCGGGGGGCTCTCCTACAATGAGCAGTTCTTC	CSVTSGGLSYNEQFF
-	-	TRBV6-6	TRBJ2-1	TGTGCCAGCAGCCCAAGGTCCCCCCACAATGAGCAGTTCTTC	CASSPRSPHNEQFF
-	TRBD2	TRBV7-2	TRBJ2-3	TGTGCCAGCAGTCAAGGGACTAGCGGCGGGGATACGCAGTATTTT	CASSQGTSGGDTQYF
many	-	TRBV25-1	TRBJ2-3	TGTGCCAGCAGTGAATGGGGTCGTACTAGCACAGATACGCAGTATTTT	CASSEWGRTSTDTQYF
-	-	TRBV4-1	TRBJ1-1	TGCGCCAGCAGCCAAGATTTAGAAGCTTTCTTT	CASSQDLEAFF
-	-	TRBV7-2	TRBJ2-5	TGTGCCAGCAGCTTAATCCTAGCAGGGAAAACCCAGTACTTC	CASSLILAGKTQYF